This T cell receptor beta chain came from a study of cytomegalovirus exposure and HLA in healthy donors (TCRdb year 2017). With respect to the entire study: According to a later analysis, the 120 or so validation repertoires were produced on the same platform as the 680 or so repertoires of the first cohort. In addition to the first cohort of 650 to 750 subjects, a separate validation cohort of approximately 130 different subjects was used. The study aimed to test whether signatures of past pathogen exposure could be identified by cataloging public T cell receptors. The study combined high-throughput TCR immunosequencing, statistical association of individual TCRs with disease status, and machine learning to predict cytomegalovirus infection status.

The donors were included in the validation cohort of around 120 subjects, a group kept apart from the approximately 650-subject first cohort. What the study reported, not specific to this receptor: A total of 164 TCR beta chains were listed by the study as associated with cytomegalovirus. All 120 or so repertoires were used to score co-occurrence in the validation cohort in a later analysis, because that analysis had no HLA typing for the cohort. Three of the identified cytomegalovirus-associated TCR beta chains were confirmed in vitro to be specific for cytomegalovirus antigens. Most TCR sequences were observed very rarely across donors, whereas some public TCRs were present in many individuals. In both the original and validation cohorts, the classifier was reported to diagnose cytomegalovirus status with high specificity and sensitivity. In a later analysis, TCRs clustered in the first cohort were found to also tend to co-occur in the roughly 120 validation repertoires, with approximately 93% of cluster scores above 0. It was suggested by the authors that the approach could potentially be generalized to other disease states and immunological phenotypes.

Libraries were built with the immunoSEQ multiplex PCR assay. The original pipeline was this. To diagnose cytomegalovirus status from the catalog of TCR beta chain sequences, a statistical classification framework was built. This is the immuneACCESS table as TCRdb keeps it, with only in-frame sequences that have V and J called. A part of the clones is gone; compared with another copy, unresolved V genes explain less than half, and the rest is unexplained. V and J calls and clone size are as listed in that table; D and trimming were resolved from the DNA. This sample comprises approximately 82,000 clones, 85% to 95% of them detected only once. The ten largest clones represent about 0.7% of the sample. On this clone: No antigen is known for it. No clone much larger than this one lies a single base away; base qualities are absent.

Its CDR3 holds 17 amino acids, cysteine through phenylalanine. Only CDR3 DNA remains: 51 bases, in frame from the first base. Cut back by 2 bases and 1 base, the V and J ends lie 16 bases apart. CDR1 SGDLS and CDR2 YYNGEE are derived from the germline V gene. In this chain, TRBV9 is recombined with TRBJ2-1; TRBD2 is a possible D gene, resting on 6 matching bases. The sample consisted of PBMCs. The sequence derives from a woman aged 18-35 years in good health and CMV-seronegative. The DNA sequence is TGTGCCAGCAGCGTCGGTATTGGCGGGACTTCCTACAATGAGCAGTTCTTC. It translates to CASSVGIGGTSYNEQFF.